The 6 T cell receptor beta chains below come from one sample, sequenced in a study of identical twins. From the 5' RACE reads, TCRdb called clonotypes with MiXCR, one entry per CDR3 protein. The table lists 1.5 million or so distinct CDR3 sequences, about 32% of them singletons. The sample taken for sequencing was cord blood. All receptors derive from a newborn girl in good health.

V gene TRBV5-6 combines with J gene TRBJ2-7; 7 positions agree with TRBD2. The germline V gene has CDR1 SGHDT and CDR2 YYEEEE. This CDR3 has 13 residues. V gave up 4 bases and J gave up 4 bases; unmatched junction bases: 5. The CDR3 loop reads CASSTREEYEQYF. For the CDR3, the DNA is TGTGCCAGCAGCACCCGGGAGGAATACGAGCAGTACTTC.

The gene calls are TRBV12-3 or TRBV12-4 and TRBJ2-7; possibly TRBD1 or TRBD2 for D (5 bases each). The CDR3 is 18 residues long. Between the trimmed V and J ends, which lost 2 bases and 9 bases, there was a span of 29 bases. Written as DNA, the CDR3 is TGTGCCAGCAGTTTACCCCTTAATCCGGGACGCCCTCTACACGGGCAGTACTTC. Translating it yields CASSLPLNPGRPLHGQYF.

The chain employs TRBV27 and TRBJ1-4, with 7 bases that match TRBD1. J was trimmed by 6 bases and V by 6 bases; bases with no gene match: 7. This CDR3 has 14 residues. Germline CDR1 and CDR2: MNHEY and SMNVEV (reference sequence). CDR3 loop: CASSAGTEYEKLFF. The CDR3 DNA follows: TGTGCCAGCAGCGCCGGGACAGAGTATGAAAAACTGTTTTTT.

In its sample, this clonotype was seen a few times. This chain joins TRBV7-9 and TRBJ1-2; 10 bases match TRBD1. There are 17 residues in the CDR3. Germline V lookup: CDR1 SEHNR, CDR2 FQNEAQ (reference sequence). V was clipped by 5 bases and J by 3 bases; unmatched bases: 12. The CDR3, as DNA: TGTGCCAGCAGCCCAGGGACAGGGGCCCCACTTGACTATGGCTACACCTTC. It yields the protein CASSPGTGAPLDYGYTF.

At least ten counts were recorded for this clonotype. The V call is TRBV7-9, the J call TRBJ1-2; the D gene is possibly TRBD1 (5 bases). V gave up 1 base and J gave up 4 bases, with 13 bases separating them. Germline CDR1 SEHNR, CDR2 FQNEAQ (reference sequence). CDR3 length equals 15 residues. As DNA, the CDR3 is TGTGCCAGCAGCTTAGTAGCAGGGCTCGGCTATGGCTACACCTTC. It encodes CASSLVAGLGYGYTF.

This clonotype has at least ten counts. Written as DNA, the CDR3 is TGCGCCAGCAGCCTTTCTCCGGATTCACCCCTCCACTTT. Its translation: CASSLSPDSPLHF. The chain is built from TRBV5-1 and TRBJ1-6; no firm D call. The germline gives CDR1 SGHRS, CDR2 YFSETQ. The ends were cut back, 4 bases at V and 8 bases at J, with 10 bases in the middle. The CDR3 is 13 residues long. The whole variable domain, remainder taken from reference TRBV5-1 and TRBJ1-6, is KAGVTQTPRYLIKTRGQQVTLSCSPISGHRSVSWYQQTPGQGLQFLFEYFSETQRNKGNFPGRFSGRQFSNSRSEMNVSTLELGDSALYLCASSLSPDSPLHFGNGTRLTVT.